This T cell receptor beta chain stems from a study of shared clonotypes between healthy human individuals. Whole-study context: Three CD4 naive, three CD4 memory, two CD8 naive and one CD8 memory plate were used per donor.

The length of the CDR3 is 14 residues. Germline assignment: CDR1 SGHAT and CDR2 FQNNGV. The trim removed 5 bases at V and 4 bases at J, leaving 6 bases unmatched. Under the authors' procedure: ImmunoSEQ only sent back junction sequences with no quality scores, so filtering was done differently. Repertoires were generated with immunoSEQ multiplex PCR, while TCRdb's copy carries only in-frame clones and drops some. The V and J calls and the clone size are those of that table, but D and trimming were determined from the DNA. This sample has hundreds of thousands of clones, with roughly 78% found just once. This clone was observed a few times. The target antigen is unknown. Findings and caveats of the study: Estimated richness was generally greater in naive than memory subsets.

Sequencing was carried out using memory CD4+ T cells sorted from blood. Subset meaning: CD45RA-negative fraction. This TCR derives from a woman in her twenties or thirties in good health. The V and J genes are TRBV11-2 and TRBJ2-5, with TRBD2 matching over 8 bases. The DNA for the CDR3 is TGTGCCAGCAGCCAGCAGGCGGGAGGAGAGACCCAGTACTTC. Protein sequence: CASSQQAGGETQYF.